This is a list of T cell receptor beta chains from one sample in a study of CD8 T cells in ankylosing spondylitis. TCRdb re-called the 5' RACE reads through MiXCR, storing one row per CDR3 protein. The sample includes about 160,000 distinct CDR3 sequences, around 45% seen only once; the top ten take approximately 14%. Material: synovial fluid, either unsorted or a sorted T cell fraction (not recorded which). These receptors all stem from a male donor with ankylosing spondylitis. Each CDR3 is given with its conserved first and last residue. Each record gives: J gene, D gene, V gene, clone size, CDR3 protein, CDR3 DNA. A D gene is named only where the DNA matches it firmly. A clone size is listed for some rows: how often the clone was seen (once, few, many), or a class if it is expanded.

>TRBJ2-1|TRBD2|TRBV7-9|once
CASSLAGLLTANEQFF
TGTGCCAGCAGCTTAGCGGGACTACTAACGGCCAATGAGCAGTTCTTC
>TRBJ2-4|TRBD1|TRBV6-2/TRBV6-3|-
CASSYRLQGVAKNIQYF
TGTGCCAGCAGTTACAGACTACAGGGGGTCGCCAAAAACATTCAGTACTTC
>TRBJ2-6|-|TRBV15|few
CATSRDEQRDGANVLTF
TGTGCCACCAGCAGAGATGAGCAGAGAGATGGGGCCAACGTCCTGACTTTC
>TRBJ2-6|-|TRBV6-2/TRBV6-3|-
CASSYGGANVLTF
TGTGCCAGCAGTTACGGGGGGGCCAACGTCCTGACTTTC
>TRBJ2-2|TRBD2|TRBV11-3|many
CASSFVTSGTGELFF
TGTGCCAGCAGCTTCGTAACTAGCGGTACCGGGGAGCTGTTTTTT
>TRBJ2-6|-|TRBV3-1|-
CASSPLMGANVLTF
TGTGCCAGCAGTCCCCTGATGGGGGCCAACGTCCTGACTTTC
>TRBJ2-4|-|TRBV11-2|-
CASSPRSGRAKNIQYF
TGTGCCAGCAGCCCCCGGTCGGGCAGGGCAAAAAACATTCAGTACTTC
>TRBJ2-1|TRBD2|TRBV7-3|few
CASSLMGGWDNEQFF
TGTGCCAGCAGTCTCATGGGGGGGTGGGACAATGAGCAGTTCTTC
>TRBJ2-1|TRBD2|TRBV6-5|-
CASSSTPGLATLTYNEQFF
TGTGCCAGCAGTTCTACACCGGGACTAGCGACATTGACCTACAATGAGCAGTTCTTC
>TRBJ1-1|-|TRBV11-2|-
CASSFPQGLSTEAFF
TGTGCCAGCAGCTTCCCCCAGGGGTTGAGCACTGAAGCTTTCTTT
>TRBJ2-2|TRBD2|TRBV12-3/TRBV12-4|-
CASSPPTSGGGFVWELFF
TGTGCCAGCAGTCCCCCGACTAGCGGGGGGGGTTTTGTGTGGGAGCTGTTTTTT
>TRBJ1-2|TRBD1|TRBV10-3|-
CAISPLMGDRKGGYTF
TGTGCCATCAGTCCCCTTATGGGGGACAGAAAAGGAGGCTACACCTTC
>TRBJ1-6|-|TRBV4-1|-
CASSQDHGWGSPLHF
TGCGCCAGCAGCCAAGATCATGGGTGGGGTTCACCCCTCCACTTT
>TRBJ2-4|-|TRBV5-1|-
CASSWRGLLPNIQYF
TGCGCCAGCAGCTGGAGAGGCCTCTTACCAAACATTCAGTACTTC
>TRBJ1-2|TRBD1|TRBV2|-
CASSEQGGGGYTF
TGTGCCAGCAGTGAACAAGGGGGCGGTGGCTACACCTTC
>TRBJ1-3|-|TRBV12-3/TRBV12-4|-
CATAGRADTIYF
TGTGCCACCGCGGGGAGGGCGGACACCATATATTTT
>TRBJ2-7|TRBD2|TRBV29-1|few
CSVEGSSGNSYEQYF
TGCAGCGTTGAAGGCTCTAGCGGGAATTCCTACGAGCAGTACTTC
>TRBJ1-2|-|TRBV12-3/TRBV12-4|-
CASTNLLGAPTGRPNYGYTF
TGTGCCAGCACCAACCTCTTGGGGGCCCCGACAGGCCGACCTAACTATGGCTACACCTTC
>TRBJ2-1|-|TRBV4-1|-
CASSQEPRKRDEQFF
TGCGCCAGCAGCCAAGAGCCCCGGAAAAGGGATGAGCAGTTCTTC
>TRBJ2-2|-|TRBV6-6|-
CASTSDTGELFF
TGTGCCAGCACTTCAGACACCGGGGAGCTGTTTTTT
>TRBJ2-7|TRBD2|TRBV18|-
CASSPLAGAGEQYF
TGTGCCAGCTCACCTTTAGCGGGAGCTGGAGAGCAGTACTTC
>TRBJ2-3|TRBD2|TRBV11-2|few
CASRSIAGGRTDTQYF
TGTGCCAGCAGATCGATAGCGGGGGGGCGCACAGATACGCAGTATTTT
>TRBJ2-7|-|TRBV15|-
CATSRDSPRGRWDEQYF
TGTGCCACCAGCAGAGATTCGCCGAGGGGACGGTGGGACGAGCAGTACTTC
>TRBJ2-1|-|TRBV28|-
CASRPQEYPWYNEQFF
TGTGCCAGCAGACCACAGGAATACCCATGGTACAATGAGCAGTTCTTC
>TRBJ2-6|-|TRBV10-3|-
CAISESWWAVYGANVLTF
TGTGCCATCAGTGAGTCATGGTGGGCCGTATATGGGGCCAACGTCCTGACTTTC
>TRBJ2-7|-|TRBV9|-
CASSVHGDPYYEQYF
TGTGCCAGCAGCGTACACGGAGACCCTTACTACGAGCAGTACTTC
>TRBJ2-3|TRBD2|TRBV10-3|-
CAIGSLADLSDTQYF
TGTGCCATCGGCTCTCTAGCGGACCTTTCAGATACGCAGTATTTT
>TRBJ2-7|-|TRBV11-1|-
CASSPEGDRDHEQYF
TGTGCCAGCAGCCCAGAGGGGGACCGGGACCACGAGCAGTACTTC
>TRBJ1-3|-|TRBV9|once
CASSPGRRHSGNTIYF
TGTGCCAGCAGCCCCGGGAGGAGGCACTCTGGAAACACCATATATTTT
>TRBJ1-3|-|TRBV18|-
CASSPRQLGNTIYF
TGTGCCAGCTCACCACGACAGTTGGGAAACACCATATATTTT
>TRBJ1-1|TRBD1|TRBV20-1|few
CSARTVRMDRGGITEAFF
TGCAGTGCTAGAACCGTTAGGATGGACAGGGGTGGGATCACTGAAGCTTTCTTT
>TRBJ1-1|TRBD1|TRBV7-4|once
CASRGGGEAFF
TGTGCCAGCCGAGGGGGCGGTGAAGCTTTCTTT
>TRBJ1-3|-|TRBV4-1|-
CASSQVKNTWGNTIYF
TGCGCCAGCAGCCAAGTGAAAAACACGTGGGGAAACACCATATATTTT
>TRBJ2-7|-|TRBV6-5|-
CASSYRYREMYEQYF
TGTGCCAGCAGTTACCGCTACAGGGAGATGTACGAGCAGTACTTC
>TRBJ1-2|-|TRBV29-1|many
CSVEGDNYGYTF
TGCAGCGTTGAGGGGGATAACTATGGCTACACCTTC
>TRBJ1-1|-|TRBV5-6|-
CASSTGLNGKEAFF
TGTGCCAGCAGCACTGGGCTCAACGGGAAAGAAGCTTTCTTT
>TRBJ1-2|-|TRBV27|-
CASSPTVLRNYGYTF
TGTGCCAGCAGTCCGACAGTCCTTAGGAACTATGGCTACACCTTC
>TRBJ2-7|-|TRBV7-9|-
CASSLQGTYERYF
TGTGCCAGCAGCTTACAGGGGACGTACGAGCGGTACTTC
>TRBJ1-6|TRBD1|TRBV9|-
CASSGTGQVNSPLHF
TGTGCCAGCAGCGGAACGGGACAGGTTAATTCACCCCTCCACTTT
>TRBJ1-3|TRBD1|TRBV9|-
CASSVGDRALSGNTIYF
TGTGCCAGCAGCGTAGGGGACAGGGCGTTATCTGGAAACACCATATATTTT